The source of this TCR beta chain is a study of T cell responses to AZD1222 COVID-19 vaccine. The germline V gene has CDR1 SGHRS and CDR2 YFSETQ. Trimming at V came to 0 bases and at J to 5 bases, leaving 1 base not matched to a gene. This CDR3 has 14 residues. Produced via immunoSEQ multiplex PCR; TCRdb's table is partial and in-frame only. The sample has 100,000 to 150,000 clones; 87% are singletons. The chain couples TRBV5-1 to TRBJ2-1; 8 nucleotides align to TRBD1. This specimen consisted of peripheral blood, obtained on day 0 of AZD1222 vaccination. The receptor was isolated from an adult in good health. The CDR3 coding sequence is TGCGCCAGCAGCTTGGGGGGACAGGACAATGAGCAGTTCTTC. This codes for CASSLGGQDNEQFF.